One and the same sample provided the 32 T cell receptor beta chains below, sequenced in a study of a mutant IDH1 vaccine in newly diagnosed glioma (dated by TCRdb to the early 2020s). This specimen's time point label, interpreted: baseline, week 1 (first vaccination visit). The treatment or condition label here, explained by the study, means: pre-vaccination baseline after standard-of-care therapy. The library was obtained by the immunoSEQ multiplex PCR assay. Sourced from immuneACCESS, this table was stored by TCRdb with only in-frame sequences that have V and J called. A share of the clones is absent; for the studies checked, an unresolved V gene accounts for under half, and the remainder has no known explanation. The sample table records tens of thousands of clones; 80% to 90% of these occur just once. The top ten constitute roughly 19% of the sample. Sequenced here: PBMCs, sampled from a glioma patient treated with radiotherapy, temozolomide or both. These receptors all stem from a man aged 18 to 30 with glioma.

The V and J genes are TRBV19 and TRBJ1-5; D is perhaps TRBD1 (5 bases). The V gene lost 5 bases and the J gene lost 0 bases, with 17 bases spanning the gap. Germline lookup yields CDR1 LNHDA and CDR2 SQIVND (reference sequence). This CDR3 comprises 17 residues. The CDR3 sequence: CASSSGTYGGSNQPQHF. The CDR3 DNA sequence: TGTGCCAGTAGTTCTGGGACCTACGGGGGTAGCAATCAGCCCCAGCATTTT.

The gene calls are TRBV6-5 and TRBJ1-1; 12 bases match TRBD1. Trimming at V came to 4 bases and at J to 5 bases, leaving 8 bases not matched to a gene. The CDR3 length is 16 residues. Germline V lookup: CDR1 MNHEY, CDR2 SVGAGI. The CDR3 loop is CASSSPGQGAETEAFF. CDR3 in DNA: TGTGCCAGCAGTTCACCGGGACAGGGGGCGGAAACTGAAGCTTTCTTT.

The chain couples TRBV5-1 to TRBJ2-7; TRBD2 aligns across 9 bases. This CDR3 region has 16 residues. The V gene end was trimmed by 1 base and the J gene end by 3 bases; junction bases not matched to a gene: 8. In germline, CDR1 is SGHRS, CDR2 YFSETQ. CDR3 protein: CASSLSPAGGGYEQYF. The CDR3 coding sequence is TGCGCCAGCAGCTTGTCCCCGGCGGGGGGGGGCTACGAGCAGTACTTC.

The chain couples TRBV6-5 to TRBJ1-1; TRBD1 is a possible D gene (5 bases). The CDR3 has 15 amino acids. CDR1 and CDR2 from the germline V gene are MNHEY and SVGAGI. V was clipped by 2 bases and J by 6 bases, with 16 bases between them. This CDR3 reads CASSYARQGGSEAFF. DNA of the CDR3: TGTGCCAGCAGTTACGCAAGGCAGGGAGGGTCTGAAGCTTTCTTT.

The chain employs TRBV25-1 and TRBJ1-4; a weak D match, TRBD1 (5 bases). Germline CDR1 and CDR2: MGHDK and SYGVNS. This CDR3 has 14 amino acids. V gave up 1 base and J gave up 8 bases, with 11 bases separating them. CDR3 protein: CASSEWGSGEKLFF. Here the CDR3 DNA reads TGTGCCAGCAGTGAATGGGGCAGTGGGGAAAAACTGTTTTTT. The whole variable domain, remainder taken from reference TRBV25-1 and TRBJ1-4, is EADIYQTPRYLVIGTGKKITLECSQTMGHDKMYWYQQDPGMELHLIHYSYGVNSTEKGDLSSESTVSRIRTEHFPLTLESARPSHTSQYLCASSEWGSGEKLFFGSGTQLSVL.

This chain joins TRBV6-6 and TRBJ2-2, with TRBD1 matching over 7 bases. V lost 9 bases and J lost 3; bases outside the gene matches: 7. The CDR3 has 14 residues. CDR1 is MNHNY and CDR2 is SVGAGI in the germline V gene (reference sequence). CDR3 bases: TGTGCCAGTTCTGGACAGGACTACACCGGGGAGCTGTTTTTT. This encodes CASSGQDYTGELFF.

This clone was observed a few times. The J gene is TRBJ2-7, the V gene TRBV7-3; 14 bases agree with TRBD2. This CDR3 spans 18 amino acids. V shed 5 bases and J 0 bases; nucleotides not matched to a gene: 9. Germline loops: CDR1 SGHTA, CDR2 FQGTGA. The chain's CDR3 is CASSQMGTSGGSSYEQYF. The CDR3 nucleotides are TGTGCCAGCAGCCAAATGGGGACTAGCGGGGGTAGCTCCTACGAGCAGTACTTC.

This clone was found a few times. V and J are TRBV29-1 and TRBJ1-4; D gene uncertain. Trimming pared 5 bases from V and 8 bases from J, leaving 6 bases between. The CDR3 has 10 residues. Germline V gene sequence: CDR1 SQVTM, CDR2 ANQGSEA. The CDR3 DNA reads as TGCAGCGTTATTATAGAAAAACTGTTTTTT. It encodes CSVIIEKLFF.

This sequence joins TRBV6-6 and TRBJ2-1, with a weak D call TRBD1 (5 bases). This CDR3 is built from 15 residues. Germline-derived CDR1 and CDR2 are MNHNY and SVGAGI (reference sequence). V was cut by 3 bases and J by 5 bases, with 14 bases left in between. CDR3 DNA: TGTGCCAGCAGTTATACAGGCGTTCGGGACAATGAGCAGTTCTTC. It specifies CASSYTGVRDNEQFF.

This clone came up once. The rearrangement joins TRBV18 to TRBJ1-6; D ambiguous. V was trimmed by 2 bases and J by 0 bases, leaving 8 bases between them. Germline V lookup: CDR1 KGHSH, CDR2 LQKENI. The CDR3 contains 16 residues. Written as DNA, the CDR3 is TGTGCCAGCTCACCAACGGGGAGCTCCTATAATTCACCCCTCCACTTT. Encoded protein: CASSPTGSSYNSPLHF. Supplemented by reference TRBV18 and TRBJ1-6, the full variable domain reads NAGVMQNPRHLVRRRGQEARLRCSPMKGHSHVYWYRQLPEEGLKFMVYLQKENIIDESGMPKERFSAEFPKEGPSILRIQQVVRGDSAAYFCASSPTGSSYNSPLHFGNGTRLTVT.

The V gene is TRBV5-6, the J gene TRBJ2-7; D tentatively reads TRBD1 or TRBD2 (5 bases each). Germline-derived CDR1 and CDR2 are SGHDT and YYEEEE. V gave up 4 bases and J gave up 3 bases, with 11 bases separating them. The CDR3 runs 13 residues. The CDR3 DNA reads TGTGCCAGCAGCCTGGGACGCTTCTACGAGCAGTACTTC. Translation: CASSLGRFYEQYF.

The chain uses TRBV25-1 and TRBJ1-2; D not resolved. The CDR3 has 15 residues. V was trimmed by 0 bases and J by 5 bases, leaving 13 bases between them. CDR1 is MGHDK, CDR2 SYGVNS, per germline. CDR3 region: CASSEYSFSGYGYTF. The CDR3 DNA reads as TGTGCCAGCAGTGAATATAGCTTCTCTGGATATGGCTACACCTTC.

This clone has only a few counts. This sequence joins TRBV7-9 and TRBJ1-1; possibly TRBD1 for D (6 bases). This CDR3 contains 14 residues. Germline V CDR1 and CDR2: SEHNR, FQNEAQ (reference sequence). V lost 3 bases, J lost 4 bases, and 12 bases lay in between. CDR3 nucleotide sequence: TGTGCCAGCAGCTTGGGCCAGGGGTTCACTGAAGCTTTCTTT. Protein: CASSLGQGFTEAFF.

As DNA, the CDR3 is TGTGCCAGTAGTATAGTCAACAGGCCTGAGCTGTTTTTT. Encoded protein: CASSIVNRPELFF. V is TRBV19 and J is TRBJ2-2, with D perhaps matching TRBD1 (5 bases). Germline V gene lookup returns CDR1 LNHDA and CDR2 SQIVND (reference sequence). V lost 1 base and J 11 bases, leaving 11 bases between the germline ends. This CDR3 has 13 residues. The full variable domain, its missing parts supplied by reference TRBV19 and TRBJ2-2, is DGGITQSPKYLFRKEGQNVTLSCEQNLNHDAMYWYRQDPGQGLRLIYYSQIVNDFQKGDIAEGYSVSREKKESFPLTVTSAQKNPTAFYLCASSIVNRPELFFGEGSRLTVL.

The rearrangement links TRBV12-5 to TRBJ1-1; D might be TRBD1 (5 bases). Trimming cost V 7 bases and J 6 bases, with 18 bases left between them. Germline assignment: CDR1 LGHNT and CDR2 FRNRAP. This CDR3 contains 14 residues. The CDR3 sequence: CASAPGWGGSEAFF. The CDR3, as DNA: TGTGCTAGTGCCCCCGGCTGGGGGGGTTCTGAAGCTTTCTTT.

The chain employs TRBV5-4 and TRBJ2-1; 8 bases line up with TRBD2. Germline V gives CDR1 SGHNT, CDR2 YYREEE (reference sequence). V shed 0 bases, J shed 4 bases, and the junction held 3 bases outside the gene matches. The CDR3 length is 15 residues. The CDR3 DNA follows: TGTGCCAGCAGCTTGGGGCTAGCGGGTTACAATGAGCAGTTCTTC. It translates to CASSLGLAGYNEQFF.

This chain joins TRBV25-1 and TRBJ1-2; D ambiguous. The CDR3 covers 11 residues. V gave up 5 bases and J gave up 5 bases, with 6 bases separating them. Germline CDR1 is MGHDK and CDR2 is SYGVNS. CDR3 DNA: TGTGCCAGCAGTCTGGGGTATGGCTACACCTTC. Translating gives CASSLGYGYTF.

The rearrangement links TRBV4-1 to TRBJ1-5; the D gene is possibly TRBD1 (6 bases). Trimming shortened V by 6 bases and J by 5 bases, and 20 bases separated the two germline ends. The CDR3 has 16 residues. Germline V gene sequence: CDR1 MGHRA, CDR2 YSYEKL. CDR3 in DNA: TGCGCCAGCAGAAGGGAGGGAGGGGGTTCGGATCAGCCCCAGCATTTT. This codes for CASRREGGGSDQPQHF.

This clone occurred a few times. The CDR3 loop is CASSFAGAGNTIYF. Here the CDR3 DNA reads TGTGCCAGCAGCTTTGCGGGGGCTGGAAACACCATATATTTT. This chain joins TRBV7-9 and TRBJ1-3; perhaps TRBD1 as D (5 bases). The length of the CDR3 is 14 residues. V was pared by 3 bases and J by 2 bases, with 8 bases between. The germline CDR1 and CDR2 sequences are SEHNR and FQNEAQ (reference sequence).

V and J are TRBV11-2 and TRBJ2-1; 8 bases are shared with TRBD2. Germline V gene lookup returns CDR1 SGHAT and CDR2 FQNNGV. This CDR3 comprises 16 residues. Trimming took 4 bases from V and 7 from J; bases not matched to a gene: 12. CDR3 loop: CASSSQGRGAGNEQFF. The CDR3 coding sequence is TGTGCCAGCAGCTCCCAGGGGCGGGGGGCCGGGAATGAGCAGTTCTTC.

The CDR3 bases are TGTGCCACCAGCAGAGACGGGACACGGAGCACAGATACGCAGTATTTT. This sequence encodes CATSRDGTRSTDTQYF. The chain carries TRBV15 and TRBJ2-3; D may be TRBD1 (6 bases). This CDR3 contains 16 residues. From germline, CDR1 is LNHNV and CDR2 YYDKDF (reference sequence). Trimming left V 0 bases short and J 0 bases short, with 10 bases between.

This clone has a single count. V gene TRBV5-4 combines with J gene TRBJ1-2, with 7 bases aligning to TRBD1. The CDR3 runs 12 residues. After removal of 5 bases from V and 7 bases from J, the junction contained 5 bases not matched to a gene. CDR1 is SGHNT and CDR2 is YYREEE in the germline V gene (reference sequence). CDR3 nucleotide sequence: TGTGCCAGCAGGCCGAGACAGGGTGGCTACACCTTC. It yields the protein CASRPRQGGYTF.

The chain is built from TRBV30 and TRBJ1-2; D remains ambiguous. Trimming stripped 5 bases from V and 0 bases from J, with 10 bases between. The CDR3 is made up of 13 amino acids. Germline V CDR1 and CDR2: GTSNPN, SVGIG (reference sequence). DNA of the CDR3: TGTGCCTGGGACGGCGAAGCTAACTATGGCTACACCTTC. Its translation: CAWDGEANYGYTF. The full variable domain, with the rest looked up from reference TRBV30 and TRBJ1-2, is SQTIHQWPATLVQPVGSPLSLECTVEGTSNPNLYWYRQAAGRGLQLLFYSVGIGQISSEVPQNLSASRPQDRQFILSSKKLLLSDSGFYLCAWDGEANYGYTFGSGTRLTVV.

The genes are TRBV28 and TRBJ2-6; 9 nucleotides align to TRBD1. V was clipped by 3 bases and J by 0 bases; unmatched bases: 3. The CDR3 loop spans 17 amino acids. Per germline, CDR1 MDHEN and CDR2 SYDVKM. CDR3 coding DNA: TGTGCCAGCAGTTTGGGACAGGGATTCTCTGGGGCCAACGTCCTGACTTTC. It specifies CASSLGQGFSGANVLTF.

V is TRBV6-5 and J is TRBJ1-5, with 7 bases aligning to TRBD1. The CDR3 is 14 amino acids. Germline loops: CDR1 MNHEY, CDR2 SVGAGI. After removal of 6 bases from V and 2 bases from J, the junction contained 4 bases not matched to a gene. CDR3 DNA: TGTGCCAGCAGCTTCGACAGGGGCAATCAGCCCCAGCATTTT. It encodes CASSFDRGNQPQHF.

The rearrangement joins TRBV9 to TRBJ1-2, with a tentative D call TRBD1 (5 bases). The germline V gene encodes CDR1 SGDLS and CDR2 YYNGEE. This CDR3 has 15 residues. V lost 0 bases to trimming and J lost 8 bases, with 17 bases between them. The CDR3 nucleotides are TGTGCCAGCAGCGTAGGAAGCGACAGCCTCTGGGGCTACACCTTC. It codes for CASSVGSDSLWGYTF.

This rearrangement joins TRBV6-5 to TRBJ1-2; TRBD1 matches at 7 bases. V shed 2 bases, J shed 4 bases, and the junction held 10 bases outside the gene matches. The germline CDR1 and CDR2 sequences are MNHEY and SVGAGI. The length of the CDR3 is 16 residues. The CDR3 reads CASSYRDSVGFYGYTF. The CDR3 nucleotides read TGTGCCAGCAGTTACCGGGACAGCGTAGGTTTCTATGGCTACACCTTC.

This clone was recorded once. The gene calls are TRBV30 and TRBJ2-1, with 8 bases fitting TRBD2. V shed 7 bases, J shed 1 base, and the junction held 9 bases outside the gene matches. The CDR3 contains 15 residues. CDR1 and CDR2 (germline): GTSNPN, SVGIG (reference sequence). The CDR3 bases are TGTGCCTCAACCGCCGGCGGGAGGTCCTACAATGAGCAGTTCTTC. This encodes CASTAGGRSYNEQFF.

The rearrangement uses TRBV19 and TRBJ1-5; D gene unclear. The CDR3 totals 14 residues. V lost 7 bases and J 0 bases, leaving 10 bases between the germline ends. Per germline, CDR1 LNHDA and CDR2 SQIVND (reference sequence). The CDR3 coding sequence is TGTGCCAGTAAGGCGGACTATAGCAATCAGCCCCAGCATTTT. This sequence encodes CASKADYSNQPQHF.

The chain couples TRBV9 to TRBJ2-7; tentatively, D is TRBD2 (6 bases). Germline assignment: CDR1 SGDLS and CDR2 YYNGEE. The ends were cut back, 2 bases at V and 3 bases at J, with 21 bases in the middle. The CDR3 totals 17 residues. The DNA for the CDR3 is TGTGCCAGCAGCGTTACCGAGGGGAGGCTGGGACTCTACGAGCAGTACTTC. Amino acid sequence: CASSVTEGRLGLYEQYF. The entire variable domain, with the rest obtained from reference TRBV9 and TRBJ2-7, is as follows: DSGVTQTPKHLITATGQRVTLRCSPRSGDLSVYWYQQSLDQGLQFLIQYYNGEERAKGNILERFSAQQFPDLHSELNLSSLELGDSALYFCASSVTEGRLGLYEQYFGPGTRLTVT.

This clone is a singleton in its sample. The chain recombines TRBV9 with TRBJ2-7; D possibly uses TRBD1 or TRBD2 (5 bases each). CDR3 length: 16 residues. CDR1 SGDLS and CDR2 YYNGEE come from the germline V gene. Trimming cost V 4 bases and J 8 bases, with 25 bases left between them. The CDR3 loop reads CASSPQPGTAVGQQYF. The DNA for the CDR3 is TGTGCCAGCAGCCCTCAGCCCGGGACGGCGGTTGGGCAGCAGTACTTC.

The chain uses TRBV5-6 and TRBJ1-2; possibly TRBD1 for D (5 bases). The V gene lost 2 bases and the J gene lost 2 bases, with 16 bases spanning the gap. Germline-derived CDR1 and CDR2 are SGHDT and YYEEEE. The CDR3 is made up of 16 amino acids. The CDR3 loop reads CASSFNFKGRNYGYTF. In DNA form, the CDR3 reads TGTGCCAGCAGCTTCAATTTTAAGGGGCGCAACTATGGCTACACCTTC.